This T cell receptor beta chain was sequenced in a study of blood T cell repertoires in COVID-19. The germline V and J ends were trimmed by 3 bases and 4 bases, with 12 bases remaining between them. This CDR3 comprises 14 residues. Germline-derived CDR1 and CDR2 are LNHDA and SQIVND (reference sequence). Using immunoSEQ multiplex PCR, the repertoire was profiled, and TCRdb retains in-frame clones only, with some absent. The table lists 60,000 to 70,000 clones, more than 75% of them singletons. This receptor was taken from a woman aged 40 to 50 who had recovered from COVID-19. Material: PBMCs or T cells enriched from blood (not recorded which). V gene TRBV19 combines with J gene TRBJ2-5, with a tentative D call TRBD2 (6 bases). Here the CDR3 DNA reads TGTGCCAGTAGTATGACTAGGTTCGGAGAGACCCAGTACTTC. This sequence encodes CASSMTRFGETQYF.